The present entry profiles one TCR beta chain with its context. This specimen comes from a study of control samples from healthy donors and cancer patients. TCRdb's table, derived via immunoSEQ multiplex PCR, lists solely in-frame clones and lacks some. The data show about 98,000 clones, around 82% seen once. The CDR3 is made up of 15 amino acids. V lost 2 bases, J lost 2 bases, and 10 bases lay in between. Germline CDR1 MNHNY, CDR2 SVGAGI (reference sequence). J is TRBJ1-5 and V is TRBV6-6; D remains ambiguous. The sequence came from a man in his 60s in good health. The sequencing sample was made of blood. The CDR3 DNA reads TGTGCCAGCAGTTACCGGGTTGTGGGCAATCAGCCCCAGCATTTT. Its protein product is CASSYRVVGNQPQHF.